Shown below are 26 T cell receptor beta chains from a single sample sequenced in a study of T-cell memory formation after mild COVID-19. MiXCR was run by TCRdb on the 5' RACE reads, yielding one entry per CDR3 protein. The sample records 250,000 to 350,000 distinct CDR3 sequences, less than 20% being singletons. The sequencing input was PBMCs or a T cell subset sorted from them (not recorded which). These receptors were collected from a man younger than 30 who had mild COVID-19 (a few samples of this study predate the infection). Cell type and time point are not known.

The chain recombines TRBV9 with TRBJ2-4; no clear D gene. V gave up 0 bases and J gave up 0 bases, with 4 bases separating them. The CDR3 consists of 14 residues. Germline CDR1 SGDLS, CDR2 YYNGEE. CDR3 nucleotides: TGTGCCAGCAGCGTAGGGACAGCCAAAAACATTCAGTACTTC. This gives the protein CASSVGTAKNIQYF.

The chain is built from TRBV6-2 or TRBV6-3 and TRBJ2-7; D is unclear. V was pared by 6 bases and J by 2 bases, with 8 bases between. Germline CDR1 reads MNHEY; CDR2 reads SVGEGT. The CDR3 runs 12 residues. In nucleotides, the CDR3 is TGTGCCAGCAGCAAGAACCCCTACGAGCAGTACTTC. It codes for CASSKNPYEQYF.

V is TRBV7-9 and J is TRBJ2-7; D is uncertain. V lost 5 bases to trimming and J lost 4 bases, with 12 bases between them. The CDR3 is 13 residues long. From germline, CDR1 is SEHNR and CDR2 FQNEAQ (reference sequence). The CDR3 here is CASSHPGRYEQYF. DNA for the CDR3: TGTGCCAGCAGCCACCCTGGTCGGTACGAGCAGTACTTC. The whole variable domain, remainder taken from reference TRBV7-9 and TRBJ2-7, is DTGVSQNPRHKITKRGQNVTFRCDPISEHNRLYWYRQTLGQGPEFLTYFQNEAQLEKSRLLSDRFSAERPKGSFSTLEIQRTEQGDSAMYLCASSHPGRYEQYFGPGTRLTVT.

This clonotype occurred a few times. V usage is TRBV5-1 and J usage is TRBJ1-1; 11 bases line up with TRBD1. The junction had 3 bases not matched to a gene; V was cut back by 3 bases and J by 5 bases. Germline V gives CDR1 SGHRS, CDR2 YFSETQ. The CDR3 spans 14 residues. The CDR3 loop is CASSYRDRGTEAFF. As DNA, the CDR3 is TGCGCCAGCAGCTACCGGGACAGGGGGACTGAAGCTTTCTTT.

The chain has TRBV6-2 or TRBV6-3 and TRBJ2-7; D remains ambiguous. CDR3 length equals 10 residues. CDR1 MNHEY and CDR2 SVGEGT come from the germline V gene. V lost 5 bases, J lost 9 bases, and 8 bases lay in between. As DNA, the CDR3 is TGTGCCAGCAGTCCCCTCCCGCAGTACTTC. Its protein product is CASSPLPQYF.

The chain joins TRBV5-1 to TRBJ2-3, with TRBD2 matching over 8 bases. The CDR3 contains 17 residues. The V gene's germline CDR1 is SGHRS and CDR2 YFSETQ. The junction had 13 bases not matched to a gene; V was cut back by 2 bases and J by 5 bases. This CDR3 is CASSFGFASGFQDTQYF. The CDR3 DNA sequence: TGCGCCAGCAGCTTCGGTTTCGCTAGCGGGTTCCAAGATACGCAGTATTTT.

Only one count was recorded for this clonotype. The chain is built from TRBV6-1 and TRBJ1-5, with D unresolved. Germline loops: CDR1 MNHNS, CDR2 SASEGT. The CDR3 extends over 13 amino acids. V gave up 2 bases and J gave up 7 bases, with 9 bases separating them. CDR3 sequence: CASSERVGQPQHF. The CDR3, as DNA: TGTGCCAGCAGTGAACGGGTAGGGCAGCCCCAGCATTTT.

This chain links TRBV6-1 with TRBJ1-1, with 7 bases identical to TRBD1. Trimming removed 6 bases from V and 1 base from J; junction bases left unmatched: 8. In germline, CDR1 is MNHNS, CDR2 SASEGT. This CDR3 contains 15 residues. CDR3 in amino acids: CASRYRQGTNTEAFF. CDR3 coding DNA: TGTGCCAGCAGGTACCGACAGGGAACGAACACTGAAGCTTTCTTT.

V usage is TRBV4-1 and J usage is TRBJ2-1; D may be TRBD1 or TRBD2 (5 bases each). The germline V and J ends were trimmed by 0 bases and 9 bases, with 12 bases remaining between them. Germline V CDR1 and CDR2: MGHRA, YSYEKL. This CDR3 is built from 14 residues. CDR3 bases: TGCGCCAGCAGCCAAGATCCGGGTGGGGGTGAGCAGTTCTTC. The encoded protein is CASSQDPGGGEQFF.

This chain connects TRBV5-1 to TRBJ2-1; D is unclear. Germline V gene lookup returns CDR1 SGHRS and CDR2 YFSETQ. With 0 bases removed from V and 10 bases from J, the gap between germline ends came to 8 bases. The length of the CDR3 is 12 residues. This CDR3 reads CASSLATAEQFF. CDR3 sequence (DNA): TGCGCCAGCAGCTTGGCCACCGCCGAGCAGTTCTTC.

The V gene is TRBV7-8, the J gene TRBJ2-7; no clear D. The V end lost 5 bases, the J end lost 1 base, and 15 bases lay between the germline ends. CDR3 length equals 15 residues. Per germline, CDR1 SGHVS and CDR2 FQNEAQ. CDR3 sequence (DNA): TGTGCCAGCAGCCCCTCGGCGCAGAATTCCTACGAGCAGTACTTC. Amino acid sequence: CASSPSAQNSYEQYF.

The rearrangement uses TRBV28 and TRBJ2-6; no clear D. V was trimmed by 5 bases and J by 0 bases, leaving 11 bases between them. From germline, CDR1 is MDHEN and CDR2 SYDVKM. The CDR3 has 16 residues. CDR3: CASSPRRFSGANVLTF. The DNA of the CDR3 is TGTGCCAGCAGTCCCCGGCGATTCTCTGGGGCCAACGTCCTGACTTTC.

V is TRBV29-1 and J is TRBJ2-5; 8 nucleotides align to TRBD2. V dropped 2 bases and J dropped 2; count of bases not matched to a gene: 10. CDR3 length: 16 residues. Germline lookup yields CDR1 SQVTM and CDR2 ANQGSEA. The DNA for the CDR3 is TGCAGCGTTGAATGGATTAGCGGGGCGAATCAAGAGACCCAGTACTTC. The encoded protein is CSVEWISGANQETQYF.

CDR3 DNA sequence: TGCAGCGTTGAAGGGGCCGGGGCAGTCCCTGAAGCTTTCTTT. This codes for CSVEGAGAVPEAFF. The J gene is TRBJ1-1, the V gene TRBV29-1; possibly TRBD1 for D (5 bases). Germline V gene lookup returns CDR1 SQVTM and CDR2 ANQGSEA. The CDR3 is 14 residues long. The ends were cut back, 1 base at V and 6 bases at J, with 15 bases in the middle.

This clonotype was seen more than once but under ten times. The chain couples TRBV7-9 to TRBJ1-3; TRBD1 matches at 9 bases. The V segment lost 5 bases and the J segment 4 bases; nucleotides outside the gene matches: 6. This CDR3 spans 15 amino acids. The germline CDR1 and CDR2 sequences are SEHNR and FQNEAQ (reference sequence). The CDR3 protein is CASSTGTGIGNTIYF. The CDR3 DNA reads TGTGCCAGCAGCACCGGGACAGGGATCGGAAACACCATATATTTT. Supplemented by reference TRBV7-9 and TRBJ1-3, the full variable domain reads DTGVSQNPRHKITKRGQNVTFRCDPISEHNRLYWYRQTLGQGPEFLTYFQNEAQLEKSRLLSDRFSAERPKGSFSTLEIQRTEQGDSAMYLCASSTGTGIGNTIYFGEGSWLTVV.

The rearrangement uses TRBV7-9 and TRBJ2-1; D gene uncertain. There are 16 residues in the CDR3. V gave up 5 bases and J gave up 0 bases, with 14 bases separating them. Per the germline V gene, CDR1 is SEHNR and CDR2 is FQNEAQ (reference sequence). CDR3 sequence: CASSTRTESSYNEQFF. The DNA of the CDR3 is TGTGCCAGCAGCACCCGGACCGAGAGCTCCTACAATGAGCAGTTCTTC.

This clonotype was found once. The CDR3 here is CSARDGTGSYTF. The CDR3 DNA sequence: TGCAGTGCTAGAGACGGGACCGGGAGCTACACCTTC. V is TRBV20-1 and J is TRBJ1-2, with D perhaps TRBD1 (5 bases). Germline V gives CDR1 DFQATT, CDR2 SNEGSKA (reference sequence). The CDR3 totals 12 residues. V lost 0 bases, J lost 9 bases, and 11 bases lay in between.

This clonotype was detected only once. V usage is TRBV20-1 and J usage is TRBJ2-7; 7 bases are shared with TRBD2. Germline V gene data show CDR1 as DFQATT and CDR2 as SNEGSKA (reference sequence). CDR3 size: 13 residues. Trimming cost V 2 bases and J 3 bases; bases outside gene matches: 4. The CDR3 reads CSARTSELYEQYF. CDR3 DNA sequence: TGCAGTGCTAGAACTAGCGAGCTCTACGAGCAGTACTTC.

CDR3 residues: CAWSMDRSGELFF. CDR3 nucleotides: TGTGCCTGGAGTATGGACCGGTCCGGGGAGCTGTTTTTT. V and J are TRBV30 and TRBJ2-2; no firm D call. V was cut by 2 bases and J by 6 bases, with 10 bases left in between. Germline assignment: CDR1 GTSNPN and CDR2 SVGIG (reference sequence). The CDR3 runs to 13 residues.

This rearrangement joins TRBV7-2 to TRBJ2-7; D may match TRBD1 or TRBD2 (6 bases each). V shed 0 bases and J shed 3 bases, with 9 bases lying between them. Germline CDR1 is SGHTA and CDR2 is FQGNSA. The CDR3 runs to 14 residues. The CDR3 is CASSLAGGDYEQYV. Here the CDR3 DNA reads TGTGCCAGCAGCTTAGCGGGGGGCGACTACGAGCAGTACGTC.

This clonotype was recorded a few times. The V gene is TRBV5-1, the J gene TRBJ2-3; D is possibly TRBD1 (6 bases). The CDR3 is 15 residues long. Germline assignment: CDR1 SGHRS and CDR2 YFSETQ. V was pared by 0 bases and J by 3 bases, with 11 bases between. The CDR3 protein is CASSLDRATTDTQYF. The CDR3 region has the DNA TGCGCCAGCAGCTTGGACAGGGCGACAACAGATACGCAGTATTTT.

The rearrangement links TRBV7-9 to TRBJ2-6; D not certain. This CDR3 contains 14 residues. With 9 bases removed from V and 0 bases from J, the gap between germline ends came to 9 bases. Germline CDR1 reads SEHNR; CDR2 reads FQNEAQ (reference sequence). For the CDR3, the DNA is TGTGCCAGACCAGACGACTCTGGGGCCAACGTCCTGACTTTC. Translating it yields CARPDDSGANVLTF.

This clonotype was detected a few times. The chain couples TRBV5-1 to TRBJ1-6, with a tentative D call TRBD1 (5 bases). CDR1 SGHRS and CDR2 YFSETQ come from the germline V gene. The CDR3 is 15 amino acids. V was cut by 4 bases and J by 10 bases, with 18 bases left in between. CDR3 nucleotides: TGCGCCAGCAGCCCGCGGGGAGGGGAAAGCTCACCCCTCCACTTT. Amino acids: CASSPRGGESSPLHF.

This sequence joins TRBV6-5 and TRBJ2-5, with a weak D call TRBD2 (6 bases). Deletions cut 2 bases from V and 4 bases from J, with 23 bases between. Germline CDR1 MNHEY, CDR2 SVGAGI. The CDR3 covers 18 residues. CDR3 loop: CASSYKGPGRLVGETQYF. The CDR3 DNA is TGTGCCAGCAGTTACAAAGGCCCCGGTAGACTAGTTGGAGAGACCCAGTACTTC.

This clonotype has a handful of counts. V usage is TRBV6-5 and J usage is TRBJ2-1; 9 positions agree with TRBD1. V was pared by 6 bases and J by 7 bases, with 10 bases of the junction left unmatched. Germline V CDR1 and CDR2: MNHEY, SVGAGI. The CDR3 consists of 15 residues. CDR3 loop: CASSRGQGSRNEQFF. The DNA for the CDR3 is TGTGCCAGCAGCCGCGGACAGGGGAGTAGGAATGAGCAGTTCTTC.

This clonotype was counted between two and nine times. The genes are TRBV5-1 and TRBJ1-1; D may be TRBD1 (5 bases). Germline V lookup: CDR1 SGHRS, CDR2 YFSETQ. V was shortened by 4 bases and J by 5 bases, with 6 bases between the two germline ends. The CDR3 covers 11 residues. The CDR3 loop reads CASSGATEAFF. CDR3 coding DNA: TGCGCCAGCAGCGGGGCGACTGAAGCTTTCTTT.